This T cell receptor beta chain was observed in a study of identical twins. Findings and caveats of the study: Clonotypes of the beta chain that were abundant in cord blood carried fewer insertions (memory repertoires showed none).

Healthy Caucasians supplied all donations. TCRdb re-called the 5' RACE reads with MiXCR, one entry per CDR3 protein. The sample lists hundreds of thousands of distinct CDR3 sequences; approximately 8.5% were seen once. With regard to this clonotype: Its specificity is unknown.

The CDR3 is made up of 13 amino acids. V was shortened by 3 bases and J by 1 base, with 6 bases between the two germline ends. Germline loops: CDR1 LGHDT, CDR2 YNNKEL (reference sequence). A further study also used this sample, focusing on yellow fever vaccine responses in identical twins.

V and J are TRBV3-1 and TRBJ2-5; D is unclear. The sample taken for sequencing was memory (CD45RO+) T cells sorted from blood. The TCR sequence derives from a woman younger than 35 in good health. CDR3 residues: CASSQGFQETQYF. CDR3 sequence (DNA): TGTGCCAGCAGCCAGGGATTCCAAGAGACCCAGTACTTC.